The 9 T cell receptor beta chains given below trace back to one sample, sequenced in a study of T cell changes during pregnancy in multiple sclerosis. TCRdb keeps only in-frame clones here, not all; method: immunoSEQ multiplex PCR. The profile covers 35,000 to 50,000 clones, with approximately 90% appearing a single time and over 1.1% taken by the ten largest. Sequenced input: PBMCs (not recorded whether the cells were cultured). These receptors were taken from a female donor with multiple sclerosis, enrolled in a pregnancy study.

The chain couples TRBV12-5 to TRBJ2-7, with TRBD1 identical over 7 bases. The CDR3 consists of 17 residues. V dropped 2 bases and J dropped 3; count of bases not matched to a gene: 13. CDR1 is LGHNT, CDR2 FRNRAP, per germline. The CDR3 loop is CASGLSRGLTSLYEQYF. The CDR3 region has the DNA TGTGCTAGTGGTTTGTCGAGGGGGCTAACTTCCCTCTACGAGCAGTACTTC.

The CDR3 is CASSSETGISTNEKLFF. Here the CDR3 DNA reads TGTGCCAGCAGTTCTGAGACAGGGATCTCTACTAATGAAAAACTGTTTTTT. The gene calls are TRBV9 and TRBJ1-4, with 7 bases identical to TRBD1. J gave up 2 bases and V 5 bases, and 12 bases lay outside the gene matches. The CDR3 has 17 residues. The germline V gene has CDR1 SGDLS and CDR2 YYNGEE. Using reference TRBV9 and TRBJ1-4 for the parts outside the CDR3, the full variable domain is DSGVTQTPKHLITATGQRVTLRCSPRSGDLSVYWYQQSLDQGLQFLIQYYNGEERAKGNILERFSAQQFPDLHSELNLSSLELGDSALYFCASSSETGISTNEKLFFGSGTQLSVL.

The chain recombines TRBV7-2 with TRBJ2-7, with TRBD2 matching 13 bases. There are 14 residues in the CDR3. V was pared by 5 bases and J by 2 bases, with 0 bases of the junction left unmatched. Germline CDR1 SGHTA, CDR2 FQGNSA. This chain's CDR3 is CASSGLAGAYEQYF. The CDR3 DNA is TGTGCCAGCAGCGGACTAGCGGGAGCCTACGAGCAGTACTTC. The variable domain in full, completed from reference TRBV7-2 and TRBJ2-7, reads GAGVSQSPSNKVTEKGKDVELRCDPISGHTALYWYRQSLGQGLEFLIYFQGNSAPDKSGLPSDRFSAERTGGSVSTLTIQRTQQEDSAVYLCASSGLAGAYEQYFGPGTRLTVT.

V usage is TRBV18 and J usage is TRBJ1-4; TRBD1 might be the D (6 bases). V lost 2 bases to trimming and J lost 7 bases, with 8 bases between them. The CDR3 length is 13 residues. Germline V gene data show CDR1 as KGHSH and CDR2 as LQKENI. The chain's CDR3 is CASSPARGEKLFF. The CDR3 region has the DNA TGTGCCAGCTCACCAGCCAGGGGTGAAAAACTGTTTTTT.

This sequence joins TRBV28 and TRBJ2-5; no clear D gene. The CDR3 contains 15 residues. V was trimmed by 5 bases and J by 3 bases, leaving 16 bases between them. The germline CDR1 and CDR2 sequences are MDHEN and SYDVKM. CDR3: CASSPRPTHKETQYF. In DNA form, the CDR3 reads TGTGCCAGCAGTCCCCGGCCGACCCACAAAGAGACCCAGTACTTC.

This chain links TRBV5-6 with TRBJ2-7; unclear D gene. The germline V gene has CDR1 SGHDT and CDR2 YYEEEE. The ends were cut back, 1 base at V and 1 base at J, with 9 bases in the middle. The CDR3 loop spans 14 amino acids. Written as DNA, the CDR3 is TGTGCCAGCAGCTTGTATGGACGGTCCTACGAGCAGTACTTC. Residues: CASSLYGRSYEQYF.

This chain links TRBV7-9 with TRBJ2-3; D call uncertain. Trimming cost V 5 bases and J 3 bases, with 9 bases left between them. The CDR3 is made up of 13 amino acids. The germline gives CDR1 SEHNR, CDR2 FQNEAQ (reference sequence). The CDR3 nucleotides are TGTGCCAGCAGCCTCCTAGGGACAGATACGCAGTATTTT. Amino acids: CASSLLGTDTQYF.

The chain recombines TRBV5-1 with TRBJ1-1; no clear D gene. Trimming shortened V by 4 bases and J by 3 bases, and 7 bases separated the two germline ends. The length of the CDR3 is 12 residues. Per the germline V gene, CDR1 is SGHRS and CDR2 is YFSETQ. Here the CDR3 reads CASSTGHTEAFF. The CDR3 bases are TGCGCCAGCAGCACGGGCCACACTGAAGCTTTCTTT.

This clone has more than one count but fewer than ten. The gene calls are TRBV4-2 and TRBJ2-5; 15 nucleotides line up with TRBD2. Germline-derived CDR1 and CDR2 are LGHNA and YNFKEQ. With 4 bases clipped from V and 5 bases from J, the junction kept 11 bases outside the gene matches. The CDR3 is made up of 18 amino acids. The CDR3 here is CASSPGTSGRLNTETQYF. Here the CDR3 DNA reads TGTGCCAGCAGCCCCGGGACTAGCGGGAGGCTCAATACTGAGACCCAGTACTTC.